Shown below are 9 T cell receptor beta chains from a single sample sequenced in a study of T cell changes during pregnancy in multiple sclerosis. Produced via immunoSEQ multiplex PCR; TCRdb's table is partial and in-frame only. Of 39,000 or so clones listed, approximately 91% are singletons. Specimen: CD4+ T cells from peripheral blood mononuclear cells, collected after pregnancy. The receptors come from a female donor in good health, enrolled as a control in a pregnancy study.

The CDR3 DNA is TGTGCCAGTAGTATGGGCGGGAGGGCCGGGGACACCGGGGAGCTGTTTTTT. Protein: CASSMGGRAGDTGELFF. The chain recombines TRBV19 with TRBJ2-2; 9 bases match TRBD2. Germline assignment: CDR1 LNHDA and CDR2 SQIVND (reference sequence). CDR3 size: 17 residues. V was clipped by 3 bases and J by 3 bases; unmatched bases: 8.

The rearrangement joins TRBV5-4 to TRBJ2-1, with 8 nucleotides matching TRBD1. The junction had 8 bases not matched to a gene; V was cut back by 7 bases and J by 8 bases. This CDR3 spans 13 amino acids. Germline V lookup: CDR1 SGHNT, CDR2 YYREEE (reference sequence). This chain's CDR3 is CASLIQGAYEQFF. The CDR3 DNA follows: TGTGCCAGCCTAATTCAGGGGGCGTATGAGCAGTTCTTC.

This chain connects TRBV6-1 to TRBJ2-5, with D perhaps matching TRBD1 (6 bases). The germline V gene has CDR1 MNHNS and CDR2 SASEGT. The CDR3 length is 14 residues. V was clipped by 7 bases and J by 8 bases, with 20 bases between them. As DNA, the CDR3 is TGTGCCAGCACCGGGCAGGGGACCCAGCTAACCCAGTACTTC. It encodes CASTGQGTQLTQYF.

This clone was seen a handful of times. V is TRBV6-1 and J is TRBJ1-1; D is unclear. V was trimmed by 5 bases and J by 1 base, leaving 5 bases between them. Germline V lookup: CDR1 MNHNS, CDR2 SASEGT. This CDR3 region has 12 residues. The CDR3 DNA sequence: TGTGCCAGCAGTCGCGGGAACACTGAAGCTTTCTTT. Translating gives CASSRGNTEAFF.

The V and J genes are TRBV10-3 and TRBJ1-5; TRBD1 agrees at 7 bases. The CDR3 runs to 15 residues. CDR1 and CDR2 (germline): ENHRY, SYGVKD. V dropped 5 bases and J dropped 1; count of bases not matched to a gene: 5. The CDR3 protein is CAISKTTGSNQPQHF. CDR3 nucleotide sequence: TGTGCCATCAGTAAAACGACAGGGAGCAATCAGCCCCAGCATTTT.

The chain combines TRBV19 with TRBJ1-2, with D possibly TRBD1 on 6 matching bases. This CDR3 comprises 18 residues. Germline-derived CDR1 and CDR2 are LNHDA and SQIVND (reference sequence). Trimming pared 3 bases from V and 0 bases from J, leaving 20 bases between. In DNA form, the CDR3 reads TGTGCCAGTAGTATCTCACTCCGGGACACCTTAGCTAACTATGGCTACACCTTC. Encoded protein: CASSISLRDTLANYGYTF. The complete variable domain, with remaining parts taken from reference TRBV19 and TRBJ1-2, reads DGGITQSPKYLFRKEGQNVTLSCEQNLNHDAMYWYRQDPGQGLRLIYYSQIVNDFQKGDIAEGYSVSREKKESFPLTVTSAQKNPTAFYLCASSISLRDTLANYGYTFGSGTRLTVV.

The V gene is TRBV7-2, the J gene TRBJ2-1, with TRBD2 matching over 11 bases. This CDR3 has 18 amino acids. Germline V gene data show CDR1 as SGHTA and CDR2 as FQGNSA. V trimming: 3 bases; J trimming: 0 bases; junction bases outside the gene matches: 7. The CDR3 nucleotides read TGTGCCAGCAGCTTGGCTAGCGGGGGGACTAGCTCCTACAATGAGCAGTTCTTC. Protein product: CASSLASGGTSSYNEQFF.

The chain joins TRBV19 to TRBJ2-1; D is possibly TRBD1 (5 bases). Germline V gene data show CDR1 as LNHDA and CDR2 as SQIVND (reference sequence). The CDR3 is 14 residues long. V lost 2 bases and J lost 9, with 14 bases in between. CDR3 DNA: TGTGCCAGTAGTATAATCGACAGTTTCAGTGAGCAGTTCTTC. Translated: CASSIIDSFSEQFF.

V gene TRBV19 combines with J gene TRBJ1-4, with a possible D match to TRBD1 (5 bases). Trimming cost V 4 bases and J 5 bases, with 14 bases left between them. The germline gives CDR1 LNHDA, CDR2 SQIVND (reference sequence). The CDR3 length is 15 residues. The CDR3 sequence: CASSKNLGGNEKLFF. CDR3 in DNA: TGTGCCAGTAGTAAGAATCTCGGGGGGAATGAAAAACTGTTTTTT.